This TCR beta chain was documented in a study of graft-versus-host responses after intestinal transplantation (dated by TCRdb to the early 2020s). With regard to the full study: The transplants that recipients got were multivisceral, liver-intestinal, or isolated intestinal. Samples from three later patients were sequenced in-house on an Illumina MiSeq with MiXCR processing rather than by the commercial service. Bulk TCR-beta CDR3 sequencing was used to track graft-versus-host and host-versus-graft alloreactive T cell clones in the graft, circulation and bone marrow after intestinal transplantation. Alloreactive clones were identified by sequencing pre-transplant mixed lymphocyte reaction products and comparing these products with unstimulated pre-transplant donor and recipient T cells. Anti-thymocyte globulin induction was given to all recipients, followed by maintenance tacrolimus and steroids for two to four years. Of the 20 to 30 intestinal transplant recipients enrolled in the cohort, one of whom was a retransplant, a few patients without pretransplant specimens were excluded. Donor T cell macrochimerism was defined as a peak of at least 4% donor T cells among recipient peripheral blood mononuclear cells. Beyond this particular receptor, the publication reports: GvH clones turned up in recipient bone marrow, with some appearing earlier in ileal mucosa or blood, a pattern consistent with an intestinal mucosal origin. Conclusions were limited by the relatively low number and heterogeneity of intestinal transplant patients. Early after transplant, peak levels of circulating GvH clones were associated with declines in HvG clones. In patients with donor T cell macrochimerism, the allografts had high GvH to HvG T cell clonal ratios.

The intended sense of this specimen's time point label: cells obtained before transplantation from donor or recipient. CD3+CD4+ and CD3+CD8+ populations were FACS-sorted from unstimulated pre-transplant donor and recipient cells taken from spleen or lymph nodes. In the case of this clone: No cognate antigen has been identified for it. Base-call qualities are not available, and no considerably larger clone is one nucleotide away.

CDR1 and CDR2 are drawn from the germline V gene (reference sequence): GTSNPN, SVGIG. The CDR3 numbers 12 residues from cysteine through phenylalanine. Of all the DNA, just the CDR3 is kept, 36 bases in frame from base 1. Relative to germline, V is 1 base shorter and J is 2 bases shorter, with 5 bases between their ends. To prepare the library, the immunoSEQ multiplex PCR assay was applied. For most patients, genomic DNA was isolated with the Qiagen DNeasy Blood and Tissue Kit and sent frozen to Adaptive Biotechnologies for TCR sequencing. For most patients, high-throughput TCR-beta CDR3 sequencing of genomic DNA was performed by Adaptive Biotechnologies. The study's processing was this. Adaptive's ImmunoSEQ software was the source of the TCR sequencing data for around 20 patients, while a few other patients were processed with MiXCR and VDJtools. To correct CD4 versus CD8 sorting errors, any sequence found in both subsets at a frequency ratio below 5:1 was removed. CDR3 nucleotide sequences shared by donor and recipient were removed because the origin of these sequences could not be assigned. To be classed as alloreactive, a clone needed at least 2-fold expansion over unstimulated cells and a minimum CFSE-low frequency of 0.002% (template counts) or 0.001% (read counts). Clones were considered mappable if detected in sequenced pre-transplant spleen, lymph node, or MLR CFSE-low populations of the donor or recipient. The cumulative frequency of alloreactive clones was calculated as a percentage of all sequences, weighted by copy number. As stored in TCRdb, this immuneACCESS dataset retains in-frame rearrangements with V and J assigned. A fraction of the clones does not appear; measured against another copy, unresolved V genes explain less than half of the discrepancy, and the remainder lacks a known reason. V and J calls and clone size are those listed in that table; D and trimming were worked out from the DNA. For this sample the table gives some 95,000 clones, of which 90% to 95% were detected only once. Under 0.55% of the sample is taken by the ten largest.

Sequences were derived from unstimulated CD8+ T cells sorted from spleen or lymph node cells, sampled before intestinal transplant. The V and J segments used are TRBV30 and TRBJ1-2; too little of a D gene remains to name it. This TCR derives from a human donor who received an intestinal transplant. The CDR3 has the sequence CAWSGGNYGYTF. The nucleotide sequence is given as TGTGCCTGGAGTGGAGGGAACTATGGCTACACCTTC.